The entry that follows covers one T cell receptor (beta chain) sequence. Its antigen remains unidentified. The data stem from a study of cytomegalovirus exposure and HLA in healthy donors. The study's findings and limits: In a later analysis, the majority of CMV-associated beta chains seemingly showed HLA restriction. Confirmation in vitro established that a few CMV-associated chains were specific for CMV antigens. In an earlier analysis, productive rearrangement rates for most beta V segments clustered near 87% or 30%.

The PCR employed 60 Vbeta primers together with 13 Jbeta primers. The repertoire was sequenced with immunoSEQ multiplex PCR; TCRdb's copy has only in-frame clones and lacks some. Its clone listing holds 120,000 to 150,000 clones. Donors showed nominal health when sampled, although they likely had unrecorded immune exposures. The V end was cut by 1 base, the J end by 5 bases, with 6 bases between. The CDR3 length is 13 residues. Per the germline V gene, CDR1 is PRHDT and CDR2 is FYEKMQ (reference sequence). Sequenced input: PBMCs. The gene calls are TRBV13 and TRBJ1-5, with no clear D. This receptor was identified in a woman aged 50 to 60 in good health and CMV-seronegative. CDR3 in amino acids: CASSLDTDQPQHF. CDR3 DNA sequence: TGTGCCAGCAGCTTAGATACGGATCAGCCCCAGCATTTT. The whole variable domain, remainder taken from reference TRBV13 and TRBJ1-5, is AAGVIQSPRHLIKEKRETATLKCYPIPRHDTVYWYQQGPGQDPQFLISFYEKMQSDKGSIPDRFSAQQFSDYHSELNMSSLELGDSALYFCASSLDTDQPQHFGDGTRLSIL.